This is a list of T cell receptor beta chains from one sample in a study of cytomegalovirus exposure and HLA in healthy donors. Clones were read by immunoSEQ multiplex PCR, and TCRdb kept only the in-frame ones, dropping some. The listing records roughly 100,000 clones. Sequencing input: PBMCs. The receptors shown here come from a man aged 35 to 55 in good health and CMV-seronegative. The CDR3 runs from the conserved cysteine through the conserved F or W. Each record gives: J gene, V gene, CDR3 protein.

TRBJ2-5	TRBV7-2	CASSATGGQTQYF
TRBJ2-3	TRBV11-2	CASSLVAGSASTDTQYF
TRBJ2-1	TRBV7-2	CASSLGLADDNEQFF
TRBJ1-2	TRBV28	CASSQVGGDNPPYGYTF
TRBJ1-1	TRBV14	CASSQDRGAIAEAFF
TRBJ1-2	TRBV28	CASRWARGNRGGYTF
TRBJ1-3	TRBV4-1	CASSQVTGTGNTIYF
TRBJ1-5	TRBV11-2	CASSLQRSNQPQHF
TRBJ2-1	TRBV2	CASSEGLAGNEQFF
TRBJ2-7	TRBV5-1	CASSLGGGWDEQYF
TRBJ2-2	TRBV5-1	CASSLEGSGTLQNTGELFF
TRBJ1-5	TRBV7-8	CAGSGDRYQPQHF
TRBJ2-7	TRBV29-1	CSVGQVGTYEQYF
TRBJ1-5	TRBV19	CASSINRDNQPQHF
TRBJ1-3	TRBV10-3	CAISGGVSDRSPRNTIYF
TRBJ2-6	TRBV19	CASTPMGSSSGANVLTF
TRBJ1-2	TRBV6-5	CASRRQGTNYGYTF
TRBJ2-7	TRBV7-6	CASSSMPWEALSYEQYF
TRBJ2-7	TRBV5-1	CASSLGLAGAQSSYEQYF
TRBJ1-5	TRBV6-5	CASTRTGAFQPQHF
TRBJ2-5	TRBV5-6	CASSLSSRAPQRETQYF
TRBJ2-3	TRBV5-1	CASIKGVLSTDTQYF
TRBJ1-1	TRBV29-1	CSVQGQENTEAFF
TRBJ2-1	TRBV4-1	CASSQTDNTYNEQFF
TRBJ2-1	TRBV25-1	CASSAGTGDEQFF
TRBJ1-5	TRBV15	CATKGQGNQPQHF
TRBJ2-7	TRBV7-9	CASSPRVERGGYEQYF
TRBJ2-7	TRBV27	CATSFGRGTGEQYF
TRBJ1-2	TRBV18	CASSSKTGLYGYTF
TRBJ1-2	TRBV27	CASSLWSGGVGYTF
TRBJ2-7	TRBV5-1	CASSWSGGGSYEQYF
TRBJ1-4	TRBV28	CASSTGTADEKLFF
TRBJ1-2	TRBV6-5	CASSYSEGDGYTF
TRBJ1-4	TRBV6-5	CASSYIGGAEKLFF
TRBJ2-2	TRBV25-1	CASSEFASGSGELFF
TRBJ1-1	TRBV29-1	CSVDRGQGMNTEAFF
TRBJ2-2	TRBV5-1	CASSGGSPLTGELFF
TRBJ1-1	TRBV2	CASSGQSNTEAFF
TRBJ1-1	TRBV18	CASSPLLQIEAFF
TRBJ1-6	TRBV11-2	CASSLTGQPNSPLHF
TRBJ1-5	TRBV10-3	CAISGNRGNQPQHF
TRBJ2-5	TRBV27	CASSLSRTGQETQYF
TRBJ2-1	TRBV7-2	CASSLGQGGTNEQFF
TRBJ1-2	TRBV7-2	CASSTGQGYGYTF
TRBJ2-1	TRBV6-5	CASSYGGGSIYTEQFF
TRBJ2-2	TRBV19	CASSILENTGELFF
TRBJ1-1	TRBV29-1	CSVEGTGLNTEAFF
TRBJ1-5	TRBV2	CASSERGDSNQPQHF
TRBJ2-2	TRBV5-4	CASSLPGDGELFF
TRBJ2-7	TRBV28	CASSFVDRGPYEQYF
TRBJ1-5	TRBV4-3	CASSHQYRGGRKNQPQHF
TRBJ2-5	TRBV30	CAWRELAKGETQYF
TRBJ1-2	TRBV2	CASNPGWGYTF
TRBJ2-1	TRBV29-1	CSVEDGRVEQFF
TRBJ1-6	TRBV27	CASSFGQNQSPLHF
TRBJ1-1	TRBV5-4	CASSLSRGVNTEAFF
TRBJ2-7	TRBV5-4	CASSLVFGGSLRRSEQYF
TRBJ2-1	TRBV6-5	CASSSYRGSGENEQFF
TRBJ2-3	TRBV4-1	CASSQESRTGDTQYF
TRBJ1-5	TRBV30	CAFTGQGFSNQPQHF